This record concerns one TCR beta chain sequence. There is no known antigen for this receptor. No much larger clonotype is one base removed from it; base qualities were not supplied. This sample is drawn from a study of T cell repertoires in ileal Crohn's disease (dated by TCRdb to 2018 to 2020). For the wider study: The median duration of disease was 7.5 to 9.5 years, and at the time of surgery around 35% of patients were active smokers. All patients had surgery for a complication: stricturing disease in 61% and penetrating disease in 39%. Roughly half of the patients were given postoperative therapy, with ten to twelve receiving thiopurines and over 15 receiving anti-TNF agents. M6 samples were neoterminal ileum biopsies taken at postoperative colonoscopy. TCR repertoire analysis was performed in roughly 50 Crohn's disease patients drawn from a prospective multicentre cohort. The study ran alongside a multicentre cohort designed to identify predictors of early endoscopic recurrence after ileocolonic resection. Endoscopic postoperative recurrence was defined by a Rutgeerts score above i0. The study sequenced 150 to 200 mucosal samples from around 52 patients, taken at several locations on the surgical specimen and at postoperative endoscopy.

The sample's time point label, decoded: neoterminal ileum biopsy at postoperative endoscopy, about 6 months after surgery. Adults with ileal or ileocolonic Crohn's disease and an indication for ileocolonic resection were eligible for inclusion. Whole ileal mucosal biopsies were stored frozen at -80°C before DNA extraction. Genomic DNA was isolated from frozen whole biopsies using a TRizol-based method, and the DNA was quantified with a NanoDrop 2000 spectrophotometer. Findings and caveats that apply to the study as a whole: Endoscopic recurrence was found to be associated with higher high-frequency clone percentages at surgery, and recurrence was observed in all patients with clonality above 26.8% (18/57). A significantly higher proportion of clonal expansions was observed in active smokers at surgery than in non-smokers (about 25% vs 18%, p=0.02). More high-frequency clones were carried by sorted CD8 T cells than by CD4 T cells, suggesting that mucosal expansions were mainly CD8. Within the first year after surgery, the timing of postoperative endoscopy varied, and the median delay was roughly 6.9 months. Mucosal CD4 and CD8 T cells were sorted and sequenced only in a subgroup of patients, whose size was not stated.

Approximately 550 nanograms of biopsy DNA per sample were submitted for commercial TCRB immunosequencing. Adaptive Biotechnology amplified CDR3 regions from genomic DNA with a two-step multiplex PCR that controlled for amplification bias. In the first PCR, primers covered every V and J gene segment, and in the second PCR, barcodes and Illumina adapters were added. CDR3 libraries were sequenced using an Illumina instrument. The source study handled its data this way. Vendor-provided pipelines were combined with custom analysis of raw data in R/Bioconductor under R version 3.3.0. Clonality, which ranges from 0 to 1, was calculated as the inverse of the normalised Shannon entropy across all productive clones. High-frequency clones were defined as the share of the repertoire occupied by the top 100 clones, with only clones passing a 95% confidence test being retained. The Simpson index measured repertoire diversity, and the Morisita-Horn index measured overlap between samples. The immuneACCESS repertoire file appears here via TCRdb, limited to in-frame rearrangements. These files lack a portion of the clones; in checked studies, under half of the deficit traces to unresolved V genes, and the cause of the others is not known. V, J and clone size reflect that table, while D and trimming were determined from the DNA. This sample is represented by more than 60,000 clones; roughly nine tenths of them were singletons. Around 2.1% of the sample is in the top ten clones.

The germline V gene yields SGHTA for CDR1 and FQGNSA for CDR2. V loses 4 bases, J loses 3 bases, and the germline ends lie 16 bases apart. The cysteine opens and the phenylalanine closes a CDR3 of 16 amino acids. The DNA shown is the 48-base CDR3, in frame from base 1. The clonotype comes from an adult with Crohn's disease. Sequenced sample: ileal tissue. The rearrangement combines TRBV7-2 with TRBJ2-1, with TRBD2 as a weak D call on 6 bases. At the DNA level, the sequence is TGTGCCAGCAGCTCGGACTATCTAGCGATCTACAATGAGCAGTTCTTC. Its amino acids are CASSSDYLAIYNEQFF.